The entry below describes one T cell receptor beta chain. Its cognate antigen is unknown. The record originates from a study of a mutant IDH1 vaccine in newly diagnosed glioma. About the research overall: All eight of the vaccinations patients received fell in weeks 1, 3, 5, 7, 11, 15, 19 and 23. The study, taken as a whole, reports: Pseudoprogression seemingly bore no relation to changes in top peripheral T cell clonotypes.

The data were produced by immunoSEQ multiplex PCR, yet TCRdb's version contains in-frame clones alone and is incomplete. This table holds tens of thousands of clones, 84% found once. The CDR3 extends over 13 amino acids. Trimming pared 0 bases from V and 4 bases from J, leaving 6 bases between. Germline V gene lookup returns CDR1 SGHTS and CDR2 YDEGEE. Time point in this sample: week 11, during vaccination. It was 300 ug of mutant IDH1 20-mer peptide that made up each vaccine dose, given with topical imiquimod. The astrocytomas were IDH1-mutant, ATRX-negative, and WHO grade 3 or 4. The sequencing here drew on PBMCs, taken from a glioma patient whose treatment included an IDH1 peptide vaccine. This chain joins TRBV5-8 and TRBJ2-3; D perhaps matches TRBD1 (5 bases). The clonotype comes from a young man with glioma. CDR3: CASSLVRADTQYF. CDR3 bases: TGTGCCAGCAGCTTGGTCAGGGCAGATACGCAGTATTTT.